The rows below give T cell receptor beta chains drawn from one sample of a study of T-cell reconstitution after alpha-beta-depleted transplantation in children. TCRdb ran MiXCR on the PCR reads and lists one entry per CDR3 protein. The repertoire consists of more than 85,000 distinct CDR3 sequences, with 7.5% to 9.5% occurring once and the leading ten covering about a sixth. The material was PBMCs, obtained before TCRalphabeta/CD19-depleted stem cell transplant. These receptors were obtained from a boy aged 2-15 years with acute lymphoblastic leukemia, due to receive a stem cell transplant. Each CDR3 is given without its conserved first and last residue. Fields, in order: J gene, V gene, clone size, CDR3 protein. Not every row has a clone size; where given, it reads once, few, many or a size class.

>TRBJ2-1|TRBV7-2|many
ASSNGGGVNNEQF
>TRBJ2-5|TRBV7-9|few
ASSLSVETQY
>TRBJ1-3|TRBV20-1|few
SAPRGSGNTIY
>TRBJ2-5|TRBV7-2|few
ASSSRGDQETQY
>TRBJ2-7|TRBV2|many
ASKSRGSSYEQY
>TRBJ2-5|TRBV3-1|NA
ASAGQGETQY
>TRBJ2-2|TRBV12-3/TRBV12-4|many
ASRGTFSTGELF
>TRBJ2-2|TRBV5-8|many
ASSPGQVGTGELF
>TRBJ1-5|TRBV6-5|few
ASSYSRRGNQPQH
>TRBJ2-5|TRBV7-8|many
ASSFTRETQY
>TRBJ2-1|TRBV27|many
ASSTRASGGNEQF
>TRBJ1-2|TRBV5-1|NA
ASSPRTGFDYGYT
>TRBJ1-6|TRBV9|few
ASSESPGAPLH
>TRBJ1-2|TRBV7-8|many
ASSFQGDDYGYT
>TRBJ1-2|TRBV6-1|many
ASTNGQKEGYT
>TRBJ2-5|TRBV20-1|NA
SASEGGTGLGGTQY
>TRBJ2-1|TRBV7-3|few
ASSAQGADEQF
>TRBJ2-7|TRBV6-2/TRBV6-3|few
AGSGGSEQY
>TRBJ2-5|TRBV14|few
ASSQAPFRPQETQY
>TRBJ1-3|TRBV28|many
ASTFIGNTIY
>TRBJ1-5|TRBV18|many
ASSPPEGEPQH
>TRBJ2-7|TRBV20-1|many
SASPDRNSYEQY
>TRBJ1-2|TRBV27|few
ASSQGQGVDYGYT
>TRBJ1-4|TRBV5-1|NA
ASSKRADEEDNEKLF
>TRBJ2-7|TRBV28|many
ASSLDTLYEQY